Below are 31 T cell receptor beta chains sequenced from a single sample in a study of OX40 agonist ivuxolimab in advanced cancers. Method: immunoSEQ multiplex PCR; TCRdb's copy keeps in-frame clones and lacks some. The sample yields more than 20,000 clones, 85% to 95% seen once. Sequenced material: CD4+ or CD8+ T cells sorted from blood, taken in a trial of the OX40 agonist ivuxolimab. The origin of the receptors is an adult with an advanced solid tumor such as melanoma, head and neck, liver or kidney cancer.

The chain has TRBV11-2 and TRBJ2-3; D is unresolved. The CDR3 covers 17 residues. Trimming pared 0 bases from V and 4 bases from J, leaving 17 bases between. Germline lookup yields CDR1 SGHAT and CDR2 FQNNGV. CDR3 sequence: CASSLESSLILSDTQYF. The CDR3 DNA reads TGTGCCAGCAGCTTAGAAAGTAGTTTAATTCTGTCAGATACGCAGTATTTT.

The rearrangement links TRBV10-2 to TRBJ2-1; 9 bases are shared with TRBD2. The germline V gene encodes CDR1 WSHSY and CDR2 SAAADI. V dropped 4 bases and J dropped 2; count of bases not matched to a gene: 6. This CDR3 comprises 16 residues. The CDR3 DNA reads TGCGCCAGCAGTGGCTTGAGCGGGGGGCCCTACAATGAGCAGTTCTTC. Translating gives CASSGLSGGPYNEQFF.

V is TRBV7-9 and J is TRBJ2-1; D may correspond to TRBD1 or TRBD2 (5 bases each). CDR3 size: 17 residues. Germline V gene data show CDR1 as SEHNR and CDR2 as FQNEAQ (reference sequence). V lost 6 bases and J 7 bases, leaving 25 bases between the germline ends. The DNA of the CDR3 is TGTGCCAGCAGACCTACAGTCCGGGACCCCAAATCGAATGAGCAGTTCTTC. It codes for CASRPTVRDPKSNEQFF.

CDR3 coding DNA: TGTGCTAGTGGTACCGGACAGGGGACCTTCTACGAGCAGTACTTC. The encoded protein is CASGTGQGTFYEQYF. The chain links TRBV12-5 to TRBJ2-7; 9 bases map to TRBD1. The CDR3 extends over 15 amino acids. V trimming: 5 bases; J trimming: 3 bases; junction bases outside the gene matches: 8. Germline V gene lookup returns CDR1 LGHNT and CDR2 FRNRAP.

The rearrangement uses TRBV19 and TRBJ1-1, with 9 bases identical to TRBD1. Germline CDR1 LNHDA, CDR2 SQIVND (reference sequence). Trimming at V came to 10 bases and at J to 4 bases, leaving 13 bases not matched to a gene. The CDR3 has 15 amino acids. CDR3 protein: CATSGDRVGSTEAFF. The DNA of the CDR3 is TGTGCCACCTCCGGGGACAGGGTCGGGAGCACTGAAGCTTTCTTT.

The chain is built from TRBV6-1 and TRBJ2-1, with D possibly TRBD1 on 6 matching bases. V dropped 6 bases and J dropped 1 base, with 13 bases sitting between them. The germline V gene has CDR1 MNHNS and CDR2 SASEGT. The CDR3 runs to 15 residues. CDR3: CASRTGLASYNEQFF. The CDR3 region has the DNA TGTGCCAGCAGGACAGGTCTAGCATCCTACAATGAGCAGTTCTTC.

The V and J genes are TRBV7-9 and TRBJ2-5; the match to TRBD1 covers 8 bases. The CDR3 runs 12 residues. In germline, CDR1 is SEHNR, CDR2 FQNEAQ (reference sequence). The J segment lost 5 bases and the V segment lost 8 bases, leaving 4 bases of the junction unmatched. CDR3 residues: CASSTGDETQYF. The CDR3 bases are TGTGCCAGCTCGACAGGGGACGAGACCCAGTACTTC.

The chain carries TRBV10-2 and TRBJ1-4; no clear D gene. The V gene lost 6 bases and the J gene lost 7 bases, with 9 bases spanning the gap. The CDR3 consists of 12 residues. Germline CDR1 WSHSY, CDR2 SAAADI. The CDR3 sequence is CASSPRGEKLFF. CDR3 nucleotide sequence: TGCGCCAGCAGCCCCCGCGGTGAAAAACTGTTTTTT.

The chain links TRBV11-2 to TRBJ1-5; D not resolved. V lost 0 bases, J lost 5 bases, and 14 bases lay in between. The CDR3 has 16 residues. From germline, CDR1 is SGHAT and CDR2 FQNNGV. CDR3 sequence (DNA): TGTGCCAGCAGCTTAGATATCTATACGAATGATCAGCCCCAGCATTTT. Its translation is CASSLDIYTNDQPQHF.

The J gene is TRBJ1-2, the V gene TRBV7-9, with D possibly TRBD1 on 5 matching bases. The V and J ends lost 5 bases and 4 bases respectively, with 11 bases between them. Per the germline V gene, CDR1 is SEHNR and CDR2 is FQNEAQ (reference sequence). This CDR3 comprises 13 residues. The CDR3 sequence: CASSIDRFYGYTF. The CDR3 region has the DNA TGTGCCAGCAGCATTGACAGATTCTATGGCTACACCTTC.

The CDR3, as DNA: TGTGCCATCATGGGAGGACAGGGGGCTGAGGGCAACACCGGGGAGCTGTTTTTT. Encoded protein: CAIMGGQGAEGNTGELFF. The chain couples TRBV10-3 to TRBJ2-2; TRBD1 matches at 11 bases. This CDR3 region has 18 residues. With V trimmed by 7 bases and J by 2 bases, 12 bases remained unmatched. Germline CDR1 reads ENHRY; CDR2 reads SYGVKD.

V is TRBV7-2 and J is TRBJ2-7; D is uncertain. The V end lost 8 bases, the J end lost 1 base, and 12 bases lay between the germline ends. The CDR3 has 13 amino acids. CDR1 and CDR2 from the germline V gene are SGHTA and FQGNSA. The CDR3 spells CASRPTGSYEQYF. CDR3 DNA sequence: TGTGCCAGCCGCCCCACGGGTTCCTACGAGCAGTACTTC.

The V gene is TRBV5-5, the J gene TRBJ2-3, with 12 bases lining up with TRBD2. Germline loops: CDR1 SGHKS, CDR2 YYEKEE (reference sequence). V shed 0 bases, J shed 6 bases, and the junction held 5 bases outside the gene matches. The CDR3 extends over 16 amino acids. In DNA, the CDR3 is TGTGCCAGCAGCTTGGCCGGACTAGCGGGGTCGGATACGCAGTATTTT. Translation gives CASSLAGLAGSDTQYF.

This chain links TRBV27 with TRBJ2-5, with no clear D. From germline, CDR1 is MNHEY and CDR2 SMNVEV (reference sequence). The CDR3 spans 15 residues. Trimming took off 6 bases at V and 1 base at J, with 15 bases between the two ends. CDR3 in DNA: TGTGCCAGCAGCGTGCAATACAGAGTCCAAGAGACCCAGTACTTC. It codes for CASSVQYRVQETQYF.

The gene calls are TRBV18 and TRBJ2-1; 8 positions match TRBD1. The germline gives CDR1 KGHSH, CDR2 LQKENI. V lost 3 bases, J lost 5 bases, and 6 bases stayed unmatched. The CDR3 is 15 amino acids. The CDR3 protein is CASSPKDRVDNEQFF. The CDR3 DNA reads TGTGCCAGCTCACCCAAGGACAGGGTTGACAATGAGCAGTTCTTC.

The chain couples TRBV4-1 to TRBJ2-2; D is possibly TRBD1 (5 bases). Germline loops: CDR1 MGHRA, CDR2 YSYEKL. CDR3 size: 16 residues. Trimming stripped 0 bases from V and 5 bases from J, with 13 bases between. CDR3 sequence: CASSQDWGAITGELFF. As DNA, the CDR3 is TGCGCCAGCAGCCAAGATTGGGGCGCCATTACCGGGGAGCTGTTTTTT.

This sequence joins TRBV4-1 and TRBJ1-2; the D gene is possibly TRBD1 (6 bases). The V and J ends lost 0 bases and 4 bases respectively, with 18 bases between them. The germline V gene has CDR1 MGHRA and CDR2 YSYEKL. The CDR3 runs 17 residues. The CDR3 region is CASSQDQSLTGLYGYTF. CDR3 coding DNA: TGCGCCAGCAGCCAAGATCAGTCTTTGACAGGACTCTATGGCTACACCTTC.

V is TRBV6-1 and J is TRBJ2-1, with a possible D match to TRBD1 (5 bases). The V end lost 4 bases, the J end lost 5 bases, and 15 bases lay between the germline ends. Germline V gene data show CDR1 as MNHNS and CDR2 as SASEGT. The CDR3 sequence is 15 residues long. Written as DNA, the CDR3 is TGTGCCAGCAGTGGCTTGGCAGGGTCACACAATGAGCAGTTCTTC. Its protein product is CASSGLAGSHNEQFF.

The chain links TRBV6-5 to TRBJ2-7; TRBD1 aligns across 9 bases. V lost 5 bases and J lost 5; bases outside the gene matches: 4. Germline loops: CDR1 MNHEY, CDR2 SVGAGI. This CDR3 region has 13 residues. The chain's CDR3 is CASSEDRGDEQYF. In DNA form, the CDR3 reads TGTGCCAGCAGTGAGGACAGGGGCGACGAGCAGTACTTC.

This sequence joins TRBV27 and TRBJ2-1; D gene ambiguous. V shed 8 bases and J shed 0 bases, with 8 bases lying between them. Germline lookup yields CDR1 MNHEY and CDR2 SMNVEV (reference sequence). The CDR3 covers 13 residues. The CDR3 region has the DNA TGTGCCAGCGGGCCCTTCTCCTACAATGAGCAGTTCTTC. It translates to CASGPFSYNEQFF.

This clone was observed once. The CDR3 bases are TGTGCCAGTGAGGTAACAGGATCCTACGAGCAGTACTTC. It yields the protein CASEVTGSYEQYF. The chain couples TRBV2 to TRBJ2-7, with D possibly matching TRBD1 (5 bases). Deletions cut 9 bases from V and 1 base from J, with 13 bases between. Per the germline V gene, CDR1 is SNHLY and CDR2 is FYNNEI. The CDR3 runs to 13 residues.

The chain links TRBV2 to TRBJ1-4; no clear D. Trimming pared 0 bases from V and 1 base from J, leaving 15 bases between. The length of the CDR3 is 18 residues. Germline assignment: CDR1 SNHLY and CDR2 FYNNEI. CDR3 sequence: CASSEAHPTFLTNEKLFF. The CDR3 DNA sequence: TGTGCCAGCAGTGAAGCGCATCCAACTTTCTTAACTAATGAAAAACTGTTTTTT.

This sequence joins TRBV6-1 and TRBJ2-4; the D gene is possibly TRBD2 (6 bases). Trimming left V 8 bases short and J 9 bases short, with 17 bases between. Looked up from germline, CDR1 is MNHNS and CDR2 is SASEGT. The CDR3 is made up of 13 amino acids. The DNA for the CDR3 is TGTGCCAGCGCGGGGACCGCCCGGAGCATTCAGTACTTC. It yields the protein CASAGTARSIQYF.

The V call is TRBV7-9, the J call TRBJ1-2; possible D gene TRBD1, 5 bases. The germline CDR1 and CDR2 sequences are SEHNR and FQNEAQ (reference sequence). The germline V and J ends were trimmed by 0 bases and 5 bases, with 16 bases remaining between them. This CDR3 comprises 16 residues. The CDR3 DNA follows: TGTGCCAGCAGCTTAGCGCCGGAAGGGGACGAATATGGCTACACCTTC. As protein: CASSLAPEGDEYGYTF.

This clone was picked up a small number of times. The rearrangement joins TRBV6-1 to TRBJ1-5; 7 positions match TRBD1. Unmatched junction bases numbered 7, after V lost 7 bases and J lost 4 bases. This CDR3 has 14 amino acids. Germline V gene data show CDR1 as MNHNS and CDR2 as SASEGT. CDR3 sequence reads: CASTTGTENQPQHF. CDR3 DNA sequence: TGTGCCAGCACCACGGGGACAGAAAATCAGCCCCAGCATTTT.

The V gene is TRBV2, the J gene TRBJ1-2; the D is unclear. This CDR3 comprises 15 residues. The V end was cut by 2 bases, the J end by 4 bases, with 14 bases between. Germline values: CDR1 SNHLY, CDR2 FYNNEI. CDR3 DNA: TGTGCCAGCAGTGAACCCGAGGCCGATATCTATGGCTACACCTTC. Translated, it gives CASSEPEADIYGYTF.

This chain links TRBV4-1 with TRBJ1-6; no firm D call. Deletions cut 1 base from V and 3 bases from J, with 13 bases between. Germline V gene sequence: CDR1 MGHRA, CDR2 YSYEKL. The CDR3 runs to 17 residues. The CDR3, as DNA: TGCGCCAGCAGCCAAGTAAATAGGGCCGACTATAATTCACCCCTCCACTTT. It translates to CASSQVNRADYNSPLHF.

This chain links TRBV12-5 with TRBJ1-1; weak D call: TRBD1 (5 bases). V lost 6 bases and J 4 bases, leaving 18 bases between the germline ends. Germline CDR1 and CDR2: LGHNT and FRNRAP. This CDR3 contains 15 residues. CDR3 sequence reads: CASGTLGGKLTEAFF. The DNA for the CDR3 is TGTGCTAGTGGCACCCTGGGGGGAAAGCTCACTGAAGCTTTCTTT.

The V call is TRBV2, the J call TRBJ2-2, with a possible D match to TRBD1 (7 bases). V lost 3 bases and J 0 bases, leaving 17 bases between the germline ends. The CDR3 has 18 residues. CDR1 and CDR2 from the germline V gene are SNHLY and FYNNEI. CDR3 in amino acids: CASSELGRGAANTGELFF. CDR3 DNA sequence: TGTGCCAGCAGTGAGTTGGGCAGGGGGGCCGCGAACACCGGGGAGCTGTTTTTT.

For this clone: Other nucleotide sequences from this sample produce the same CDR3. CDR3 sequence (DNA): TGCGCCAGCAGCTTGGAAGGCTATGGCTACACCTTC. It is translated as CASSLEGYGYTF. The chain is built from TRBV5-1 and TRBJ1-2; D call uncertain. CDR3 length equals 12 residues. Germline V gene sequence: CDR1 SGHRS, CDR2 YFSETQ. V was clipped by 0 bases and J by 4 bases, with 4 bases between them.

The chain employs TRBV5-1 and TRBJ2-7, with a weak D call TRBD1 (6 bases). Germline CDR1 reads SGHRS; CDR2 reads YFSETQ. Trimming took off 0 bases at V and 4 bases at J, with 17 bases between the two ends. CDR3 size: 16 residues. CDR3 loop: CASSLASGTLAYEQYF. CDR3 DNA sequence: TGCGCCAGCAGCTTGGCATCCGGGACACTTGCATACGAGCAGTACTTC. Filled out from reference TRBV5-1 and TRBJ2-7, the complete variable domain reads KAGVTQTPRYLIKTRGQQVTLSCSPISGHRSVSWYQQTPGQGLQFLFEYFSETQRNKGNFPGRFSGRQFSNSRSEMNVSTLELGDSALYLCASSLASGTLAYEQYFGPGTRLTVT.